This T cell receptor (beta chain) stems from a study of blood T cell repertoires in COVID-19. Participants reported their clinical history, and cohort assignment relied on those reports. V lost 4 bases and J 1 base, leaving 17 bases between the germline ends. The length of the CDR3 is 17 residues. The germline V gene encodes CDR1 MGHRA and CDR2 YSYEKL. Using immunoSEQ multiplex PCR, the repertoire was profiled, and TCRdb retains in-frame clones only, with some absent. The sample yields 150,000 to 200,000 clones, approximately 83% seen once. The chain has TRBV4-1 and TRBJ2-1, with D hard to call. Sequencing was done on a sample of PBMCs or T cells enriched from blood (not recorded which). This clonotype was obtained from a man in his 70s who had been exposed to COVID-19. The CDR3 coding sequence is TGCGCCAGCAGCCCTAGGCCCTCGGAATGGTCCTACAATGAGCAGTTCTTC. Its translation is CASSPRPSEWSYNEQFF.